Many counts were recorded for the clone carrying this TCR beta chain. Its antigen is currently unknown. The data stem from a study of immune heterogeneity within non-small cell lung tumors. Study-wide background: Squamous cell carcinomas accounted for 4 of the tumors, non-squamous carcinomas for roughly 10, and 1 was not otherwise specified.

The CDR3 loop spans 15 amino acids. Unmatched junction bases numbered 11, after V lost 4 bases and J lost 5 bases. Germline V gene lookup returns CDR1 SGHRS and CDR2 YFSETQ. General study points: Between one patient and another, high-frequency T-cell receptor beta clonotypes were largely distinct. Local tumor mutational burden correlated moderately but significantly with local T-cell clonality (R around 0.33).

A first 10-cycle multiplex round used 32 V-gene and 13 J-gene primers on TCR beta CDR3. TCRdb reanalysed the multiplex PCR reads using MiXCR and keeps one entry per CDR3 protein. The table lists roughly 20,000 distinct CDR3 sequences, under 35% of them singletons. Bulk tumor genomic DNA, 550 to 650 ng per sample, was the template. Each primary tumor yielded several biopsies, collected far apart from one another at surgery. Curative operations were performed on patients who had untreated, newly diagnosed non-small cell lung cancer. The V call is TRBV5-1, the J call TRBJ2-7; 8 bases fit TRBD1. The sequenced sample was lung tumor tissue. The receptor was isolated from a man in his forties with non-small cell lung cancer. The CDR3 DNA sequence: TGCGCCAGCAGCCGGGACAGGCGCGGAAGCGACGAGCAGTACTTC. This sequence encodes CASSRDRRGSDEQYF.